The 17 T cell receptor beta chains given below trace back to one sample, sequenced in a study of T cells expressing NK-cell markers. From the 5' RACE reads, TCRdb lists one entry per CDR3 protein and no DNA. The sample totals 500,000 or so distinct CDR3 sequences; its top ten clones hold 3.5% to 4.5%. The sequenced sample was blood T cells: a sorted CD56 or NKG2C T cell subset, CD4+ or CD8+ T cells, or bulk PBMC T cells (not recorded which). The receptors stem from a man in his late teens or twenties in good health.

The chain joins TRBV27 to TRBJ2-7. This CDR3 region has 14 residues. Per the germline V gene, CDR1 is MNHEY and CDR2 is SMNVEV (reference sequence). Here the CDR3 reads CASSPLSFDGEQYF.

This chain uses TRBV28 with TRBJ2-7. The V gene's germline CDR1 is MDHEN and CDR2 SYDVKM. CDR3 length: 13 residues. The CDR3 reads CASSIAETYEQYF.

J is TRBJ2-1 and V is TRBV3-1. The CDR3 is made up of 14 amino acids. Germline V lookup: CDR1 LGHDT, CDR2 YNNKEL (reference sequence). The chain's CDR3 is CASGVESSYNEQFF.

This chain joins TRBV20-1 and TRBJ2-7; TCRdb's D gene call, TRBD1, goes unchecked for lack of DNA. CDR1 DFQATT and CDR2 SNEGSKA come from the germline V gene (reference sequence). There are 16 residues in the CDR3. CDR3 sequence: CSAAPLSGQGAYEQYF.

The chain employs TRBV9 and TRBJ2-7; TCRdb calls TRBD1, which cannot be checked without DNA. The germline V gene encodes CDR1 SGDLS and CDR2 YYNGEE. The CDR3 runs to 14 residues. The CDR3 sequence: CASGRGGIGHEQYF.

This chain connects TRBV4-3 to TRBJ2-7; without DNA, the TCRdb call of TRBD2 cannot be checked. Per germline, CDR1 LGHNA and CDR2 YSLEER. The length of the CDR3 is 18 residues. CDR3 loop: CASSQEGTSNVRPYEQYF.

CDR3 residues: CASRSGSRDTGELFF. This chain joins TRBV4-2 and TRBJ2-2; the D call from TCRdb, TRBD2, cannot be confirmed without DNA. The germline CDR1 and CDR2 sequences are LGHNA and YNFKEQ. The CDR3 totals 15 residues.

The J gene is TRBJ2-1, the V gene TRBV10-3; TCRdb lists TRBD1, though no DNA is available to test this call. The V gene's germline CDR1 is ENHRY and CDR2 SYGVKD. CDR3 length: 19 amino acids. This CDR3 is CAIGGGGQGAPSSYNEQFF.

This rearrangement joins TRBV20-1 to TRBJ2-1; TCRdb gives TRBD1 as the D gene, but with no DNA this cannot be confirmed. Germline lookup yields CDR1 DFQATT and CDR2 SNEGSKA (reference sequence). This CDR3 is built from 17 residues. Here the CDR3 reads CSARREWTTNRGDEQFF.

The chain carries TRBV5-1 and TRBJ2-1; as DNA is missing, the TRBD2 call by TCRdb cannot be tested. The CDR3 loop spans 20 amino acids. Germline assignment: CDR1 SGHRS and CDR2 YFSETQ. The chain's CDR3 is CASSLVEGLAGGRLIGEQFF.

V usage is TRBV11-2 and J usage is TRBJ1-4; TCRdb names TRBD1, which stays unverified in the absence of DNA. This CDR3 has 13 amino acids. Germline-derived CDR1 and CDR2 are SGHAT and FQNNGV. The CDR3 is CASAGGADEKLFF.

This chain uses TRBV12-3 or TRBV12-4 with TRBJ2-3; the TCRdb call, TRBD2, lacks DNA for checking. The CDR3 consists of 18 residues. CDR3 region: CASSLQGDRMGLGDTQYF.

The V call is TRBV20-1, the J call TRBJ2-1; TCRdb designates TRBD1, a call that cannot be tested without DNA. Germline lookup yields CDR1 DFQATT and CDR2 SNEGSKA (reference sequence). The CDR3 is 16 residues long. CDR3 sequence reads: CSARDPGSGSSNEQFF.

The chain links TRBV7-9 to TRBJ1-1; the D call from TCRdb, TRBD1, cannot be confirmed without DNA. CDR1 is SEHNR, CDR2 FQNEAQ, per germline (reference sequence). The CDR3 is made up of 15 amino acids. The CDR3 spells CASSPPPRIGNEAFF.

This sequence joins TRBV11-2 and TRBJ2-1; the TRBD1 assignment by TCRdb is unverifiable without DNA. The CDR3 contains 12 residues. Germline assignment: CDR1 SGHAT and CDR2 FQNNGV. This CDR3 is CATGRSSNEQFF.

This chain uses TRBV28 with TRBJ2-4; the TCRdb call, TRBD1, lacks DNA for checking. Per germline, CDR1 MDHEN and CDR2 SYDVKM. CDR3 length: 16 amino acids. The CDR3 sequence: CASRPTPTGYQNIQYF. Full variable domain (outside the CDR3, taken from reference TRBV28 and TRBJ2-4): DVKVTQSSRYLVKRTGEKVFLECVQDMDHENMFWYRQDPGLGLRLIYFSYDVKMKEKGDIPEGYSVSREKKERFSLILESASTNQTSMYLCASRPTPTGYQNIQYFGAGTRLSVL.

The genes are TRBV24-1 and TRBJ2-1; the D call of TRBD2 rests on TCRdb alone, since no DNA is present to check it. Germline CDR1 KGHDR, CDR2 SFDVKD. The CDR3 spans 13 residues. CDR3 protein: CATSASIYNEQFF.